The source of this TCR beta chain is a study of blood T cell repertoires in COVID-19. On the study more broadly: Spain, Italy and the United States supplied samples that represented acute and convalescent COVID-19. The cDNA or gDNA used as material had been derived from T cells, B-cell-depleted T cells, or PBMCs.

V dropped 1 base and J dropped 6 bases, with 9 bases sitting between them. Germline lookup yields CDR1 LGHDT and CDR2 YNNKEL (reference sequence). The CDR3 is 14 residues long. Original analysis: Amplification of reference gene primers was used by the study to estimate nucleated cell counts. TCRdb's copy holds only in-frame clones and misses some; the assay was immunoSEQ multiplex PCR. The DNA was the basis for D and trimming; V, J and clone size are from that table. Of a few hundred thousand clones in the sample, 65% to 85% were seen once. The origin of this receptor is a woman between 50 and 59 years old with acute or convalescent COVID-19. The sample comprised peripheral blood. The chain combines TRBV3-1 (or the pseudogene TRBV3-2) with TRBJ1-4; unclear D gene. The CDR3 reads CASSQGSQDEKLFF. The CDR3 nucleotides read TGTGCCAGCAGCCAAGGCTCTCAGGATGAAAAACTGTTTTTT.